The 20 T cell receptor beta chains below all came from one sample that was sequenced in a study of shared clonotypes between healthy human individuals. The table came from immunoSEQ multiplex PCR; TCRdb's copy has only in-frame clones and leaves some out. This table has about 2.4 million clones, 93% appearing once. Sample: naive CD4+ T cells from PBMCs. The subset: CD45RA+ positively selected. These receptor sequences come from a man aged 18 to 35 in good health. Some clones in this sample may be carry-over from other donors' samples.

V is TRBV28 and J is TRBJ2-1; the match to TRBD2 covers 7 bases. V gave up 1 base and J gave up 7 bases; unmatched junction bases: 13. The CDR3 runs to 17 residues. The germline V gene encodes CDR1 MDHEN and CDR2 SYDVKM. The CDR3 DNA reads as TGTGCCAGCAGTTTATCTGGGGGAGGGCCGAGGGGAAATGAGCAGTTCTTC. The encoded protein is CASSLSGGGPRGNEQFF.

This clone was seen once. This chain connects TRBV5-5 to TRBJ2-3; TRBD2 matches at 7 bases. Germline CDR1 is SGHKS and CDR2 is YYEKEE (reference sequence). The CDR3 consists of 16 residues. Unmatched junction bases numbered 6, after V lost 0 bases and J lost 2 bases. The CDR3 DNA sequence: TGTGCCAGCAGCTTGGGGGTGCTAGCGGCCACAGATACGCAGTATTTT. Its protein product is CASSLGVLAATDTQYF.

This chain connects TRBV28 to TRBJ2-5; a possible D gene is TRBD2 (6 bases). The CDR3 extends over 17 amino acids. V was pared by 6 bases and J by 2 bases, with 22 bases between. Germline-derived CDR1 and CDR2 are MDHEN and SYDVKM. The CDR3 DNA follows: TGTGCCAGCAGACCCCGGGACTTTAGGAGAGTACAAGAGACCCAGTACTTC. Its protein is CASRPRDFRRVQETQYF.

Worth noting for this clone: This CDR3 is also generated by other DNA sequences in the sample. The V gene is TRBV7-2, the J gene TRBJ2-3; no definite D call. The CDR3 is made up of 15 amino acids. Looked up from germline, CDR1 is SGHTA and CDR2 is FQGNSA. V dropped 0 bases and J dropped 0 bases, with 7 bases sitting between them. The CDR3 nucleotides read TGTGCCAGCAGCTTAGCACCCGGAAGCACAGATACGCAGTATTTT. Translated: CASSLAPGSTDTQYF.

V gene TRBV7-9 combines with J gene TRBJ2-3; 11 bases match TRBD2. There are 16 residues in the CDR3. With 1 base clipped from V and 2 bases from J, the junction kept 2 bases outside the gene matches. The germline V gene encodes CDR1 SEHNR and CDR2 FQNEAQ (reference sequence). The CDR3 sequence is CASSLVAGGTTDTQYF. As DNA, the CDR3 is TGTGCCAGCAGCTTAGTAGCGGGAGGGACCACAGATACGCAGTATTTT.

The V and J genes are TRBV18 and TRBJ2-7, with D perhaps matching TRBD1 or TRBD2 (5 bases each). V dropped 6 bases and J dropped 3 bases, with 21 bases sitting between them. This CDR3 has 16 amino acids. CDR1 is KGHSH and CDR2 is LQKENI in the germline V gene. Written as DNA, the CDR3 is TGTGCCAGCTCGCCAAACTCCGGGACGGATATCTACGAGCAGTACTTC. This gives the protein CASSPNSGTDIYEQYF.

Notes on this clone: Distinct nucleotide sequences in the sample also encode this CDR3. This chain connects TRBV7-2 to TRBJ2-1; TRBD2 matches at 10 bases. Per the germline V gene, CDR1 is SGHTA and CDR2 is FQGNSA. Trimming at V came to 3 bases and at J to 4 bases, leaving 3 bases not matched to a gene. This CDR3 has 15 residues. The CDR3 sequence: CASSFLAGVYNEQFF. The CDR3, as DNA: TGTGCCAGCAGCTTCCTAGCGGGAGTTTACAATGAGCAGTTCTTC.

As concerns this clone: This sample includes further DNA sequences coding for the same CDR3. Here the CDR3 reads CASSLEGGRETQYF. As DNA, the CDR3 is TGCGCCAGCAGCTTGGAAGGGGGCAGGGAGACCCAGTACTTC. The chain joins TRBV5-1 to TRBJ2-5, with 7 bases fitting TRBD1. Looked up from germline, CDR1 is SGHRS and CDR2 is YFSETQ. The CDR3 has 14 amino acids. The V gene end was trimmed by 0 bases and the J gene end by 5 bases; junction bases not matched to a gene: 4.

J is TRBJ1-1 and V is TRBV7-9; a possible D gene is TRBD1 (5 bases). V lost 4 bases and J lost 1, with 7 bases in between. This CDR3 has 13 residues. Germline V gene data show CDR1 as SEHNR and CDR2 as FQNEAQ (reference sequence). CDR3 loop: CASSWDQNTEAFF. In nucleotides, the CDR3 is TGTGCCAGCAGCTGGGACCAGAACACTGAAGCTTTCTTT.

V is TRBV6-5 and J is TRBJ2-3, with 7 bases lining up with TRBD1. From germline, CDR1 is MNHEY and CDR2 SVGAGI. Trimming took 2 bases from V and 4 from J; bases not matched to a gene: 3. CDR3 length: 14 residues. The CDR3 protein is CASSYRQGADTQYF. The CDR3 DNA follows: TGTGCCAGCAGTTACAGGCAGGGGGCAGATACGCAGTATTTT.

The gene calls are TRBV27 and TRBJ2-3, with 8 positions matching TRBD1. Trimming at V came to 0 bases and at J to 6 bases, leaving 8 bases not matched to a gene. This CDR3 has 16 residues. Germline V gene data show CDR1 as MNHEY and CDR2 as SMNVEV (reference sequence). Here the CDR3 reads CASSLSKQGDSDTQYF. The CDR3 DNA sequence: TGTGCCAGCAGTTTATCGAAACAGGGGGACTCGGATACGCAGTATTTT.

The rearrangement links TRBV5-1 to TRBJ2-3; 11 nucleotides line up with TRBD2. The length of the CDR3 is 15 residues. With V trimmed by 3 bases and J by 5 bases, 5 bases remained unmatched. Germline CDR1 reads SGHRS; CDR2 reads YFSETQ. Written as DNA, the CDR3 is TGCGCCAGCAGCTGGGACGGACTAGCGGGAGATACGCAGTATTTT. Amino acid sequence: CASSWDGLAGDTQYF.

This sequence joins TRBV5-8 and TRBJ1-5; D might be TRBD1 (6 bases). The ends were cut back, 9 bases at V and 5 bases at J, with 15 bases in the middle. CDR1 and CDR2 (germline): SGHTS, YDEGEE. The CDR3 loop spans 13 amino acids. CDR3 DNA: TGTGCCAACGCACAGGGCCCTGATCAGCCCCAGCATTTT. Encoded protein: CANAQGPDQPQHF.

This chain links TRBV15 with TRBJ2-7, with 8 bases matching TRBD2. J lost 5 bases, V lost 1 base, and 7 bases had no gene match. The CDR3 runs 15 residues. Germline CDR1 and CDR2: LNHNV and YYDKDF (reference sequence). Here the CDR3 reads CATSRGQREIDEQYF. The CDR3 DNA reads TGTGCCACCAGCAGAGGGCAGCGGGAGATCGACGAGCAGTACTTC.

This chain joins TRBV30 and TRBJ2-5; D is unresolved. The CDR3 runs to 14 residues. V lost 5 bases and J 4 bases, leaving 17 bases between the germline ends. Germline lookup yields CDR1 GTSNPN and CDR2 SVGIG (reference sequence). In nucleotides, the CDR3 is TGTGCCTGGGAAGCCCCCGGCTCGGCAGAGACCCAGTACTTC. Its translation is CAWEAPGSAETQYF.

As to this clone: This specimen includes other DNA sequences encoding the same CDR3. The gene calls are TRBV6-4 and TRBJ2-3; TRBD2 agrees at 11 bases. Losses at the gene ends were 6 bases for V and 2 bases for J; bases not matched to a gene: 7. CDR1 MRHNA and CDR2 SNTAGT come from the germline V gene. CDR3 length equals 16 residues. The CDR3 sequence is CASSAGLAVNTDTQYF. The CDR3 nucleotides are TGTGCCAGCAGCGCGGGACTAGCGGTTAACACAGATACGCAGTATTTT.

Notes on this clone: Distinct nucleotide sequences in the sample also encode this CDR3. This chain joins TRBV5-4 and TRBJ1-1; D is uncertain. V was trimmed by 3 bases and J by 5 bases, leaving 11 bases between them. The V gene's germline CDR1 is SGHNT and CDR2 YYREEE (reference sequence). CDR3 length: 13 amino acids. The CDR3 is CASSSRVGTEAFF. In nucleotides, the CDR3 is TGTGCCAGCAGCTCCAGAGTTGGGACTGAAGCTTTCTTT. Filled out from reference TRBV5-4 and TRBJ1-1, the complete variable domain reads ETGVTQSPTHLIKTRGQQVTLRCSSQSGHNTVSWYQQALGQGPQFIFQYYREEENGRGNFPPRFSGLQFPNYSSELNVNALELDDSALYLCASSSRVGTEAFFGQGTRLTVV.

This chain joins TRBV11-1 and TRBJ1-5; 7 nucleotides agree with TRBD1. V was pared by 5 bases and J by 3 bases, with 4 bases of the junction left unmatched. Germline CDR1 is SGHAT and CDR2 is FQDESV (reference sequence). CDR3 length: 14 amino acids. CDR3 in amino acids: CASSPGQDNQPQHF. CDR3 DNA sequence: TGTGCCAGCAGCCCCGGACAGGACAATCAGCCCCAGCATTTT. The entire variable domain, with the rest obtained from reference TRBV11-1 and TRBJ1-5, is as follows: EAEVAQSPRYKITEKSQAVAFWCDPISGHATLYWYRQILGQGPELLVQFQDESVVDDSQLPKDRFSAERLKGVDSTLKIQPAELGDSAMYLCASSPGQDNQPQHFGDGTRLSIL.

The chain recombines TRBV18 with TRBJ1-1; TRBD1 matches 11 bases. Trimming cost V 6 bases and J 5 bases; bases outside gene matches: 11. This CDR3 comprises 16 residues. Germline assignment: CDR1 KGHSH and CDR2 LQKENI. The CDR3 sequence: CASSRGQGAGVTEAFF. The CDR3 DNA reads as TGTGCCAGCTCCAGAGGACAGGGGGCGGGAGTTACTGAAGCTTTCTTT.

This sequence joins TRBV5-1 and TRBJ2-1; the match to TRBD1 covers 9 bases. Germline CDR1 reads SGHRS; CDR2 reads YFSETQ. V dropped 4 bases and J dropped 6; count of bases not matched to a gene: 8. CDR3 length: 15 amino acids. The CDR3 DNA reads TGCGCCAGCAGCGCCGGACAGGGGAGTTTCAATGAGCAGTTCTTC. Translated, it gives CASSAGQGSFNEQFF.